Listed below are T cell receptor beta chains from one sample, sequenced in a study of precursors of human CD4 cytotoxic T cells. A single record per CDR3 protein comes from TCRdb applying MiXCR to the reads. The data contain 200 to 300 distinct CDR3 sequences, approximately 24% of them singletons. The source material was memory CD4+ T cells from blood (PBMCs). These receptors were taken from a human donor in good health. Each CDR3 is given with its conserved first and last residue. The order of the fields is CDR3 protein, CDR3 DNA, clone size, D gene, J gene, V gene. D genes are given only for firm matches. The size of a clone is reported for some rows only, either as once, few or many, or as a class for expanded clones.

cdr3_aa: CASSSRDLNIQYF; cdr3_nt: TGTGCCAGCAGTTCGAGGGACCTTAACATTCAGTACTTC; clone_size: .; d_call: .; j_call: TRBJ2-4; v_call: TRBV28
cdr3_aa: CASSELIAGGPFSYEQYF; cdr3_nt: TGTGCCAGCAGTGAGTTAATAGCGGGAGGGCCTTTCTCCTACGAGCAGTACTTC; clone_size: large; d_call: TRBD2; j_call: TRBJ2-7; v_call: TRBV2
cdr3_aa: CASSYGQAEAFF; cdr3_nt: TGCGCCAGCAGCTACGGACAAGCCGAAGCTTTCTTT; clone_size: large; d_call: .; j_call: TRBJ1-1; v_call: TRBV5-1
cdr3_aa: CASSLVGQKRSYEQYF; cdr3_nt: TGTGCCAGCAGCTTAGTGGGACAGAAAAGGTCCTACGAGCAGTACTTC; clone_size: large; d_call: TRBD1; j_call: TRBJ2-7; v_call: TRBV11-2
cdr3_aa: CASSLQGREDTQYF; cdr3_nt: TGCGCCAGCAGCTTGCAAGGTCGCGAAGATACGCAGTATTTT; clone_size: .; d_call: .; j_call: TRBJ2-3; v_call: TRBV5-1
cdr3_aa: CASSSLTAVWLGNTGELFF; cdr3_nt: TGTGCCAGCAGCTCTCTGACAGCTGTTTGGCTTGGAAACACCGGGGAGCTGTTTTTT; clone_size: .; d_call: .; j_call: TRBJ2-2; v_call: TRBV5-8
cdr3_aa: CSVEDPAGSEQYF; cdr3_nt: TGCAGCGTTGAAGATCCCGCCGGGAGCGAGCAGTACTTC; clone_size: large; d_call: .; j_call: TRBJ2-7; v_call: TRBV29-1
cdr3_aa: CSAREDRYEQYF; cdr3_nt: TGCAGTGCTAGAGAGGACCGTTACGAGCAGTACTTC; clone_size: .; d_call: .; j_call: TRBJ2-7; v_call: TRBV20-1
cdr3_aa: CASSYQGAVGYTF; cdr3_nt: TGTGCCAGCAGTTATCAGGGGGCGGTTGGCTACACCTTC; clone_size: large; d_call: TRBD1; j_call: TRBJ1-2; v_call: TRBV6-5
cdr3_aa: CASSDRFEGEYNEQFF; cdr3_nt: TGCGCCAGCAGTGATCGGTTTGAGGGAGAATACAATGAGCAGTTCTTC; clone_size: large; d_call: .; j_call: TRBJ2-1; v_call: TRBV10-1
cdr3_aa: CASSYGPTRLKAFF; cdr3_nt: TGTGCCAGCAGCTACGGCCCTACACGGTTAAAAGCTTTCTTT; clone_size: large; d_call: .; j_call: TRBJ1-1; v_call: TRBV7-9
cdr3_aa: CASSLTDSSYEQYF; cdr3_nt: TGTGCCAGCAGCTTAACGGATAGCTCCTACGAGCAGTACTTC; clone_size: .; d_call: .; j_call: TRBJ2-7; v_call: TRBV11-2
cdr3_aa: CASSPSRTASYEQYF; cdr3_nt: TGTGCCAGCAGCCCTTCTCGGACAGCATCCTACGAGCAGTACTTC; clone_size: large; d_call: .; j_call: TRBJ2-7; v_call: TRBV11-2
cdr3_aa: CASSFETGPNEKLFF; cdr3_nt: TGTGCCAGCAGTTTTGAGACAGGCCCTAATGAAAAACTGTTTTTT; clone_size: large; d_call: .; j_call: TRBJ1-4; v_call: TRBV12-3/TRBV12-4
cdr3_aa: CASSLSGGEQYF; cdr3_nt: TGTGCCAGCAGCTTAAGTGGAGGGGAGCAGTACTTC; clone_size: large; d_call: .; j_call: TRBJ2-7; v_call: TRBV7-3
cdr3_aa: CASSSLLVYEQYF; cdr3_nt: TGTGCCAGCAGCTCACTACTAGTCTACGAGCAGTACTTC; clone_size: .; d_call: .; j_call: TRBJ2-7; v_call: TRBV7-2
cdr3_aa: CASSFRSLGGEQYF; cdr3_nt: TGTGCCAGCAGTTTCCGGAGTTTGGGGGGGGAGCAGTACTTC; clone_size: few; d_call: TRBD2; j_call: TRBJ2-7; v_call: TRBV28
cdr3_aa: CSAPDRGMKQPQHF; cdr3_nt: TGCAGTGCTCCGGACAGGGGGATGAAACAGCCCCAGCATTTT; clone_size: hyperexpanded; d_call: TRBD1; j_call: TRBJ1-5; v_call: TRBV20-1
cdr3_aa: CASTESGASPANYGYTF; cdr3_nt: TGTGCCAGCACCGAATCGGGGGCGAGCCCAGCGAACTATGGCTACACCTTC; clone_size: large; d_call: .; j_call: TRBJ1-2; v_call: TRBV12-3/TRBV12-4
cdr3_aa: CASSFTWQSTDTQYF; cdr3_nt: TGCGCCAGCAGCTTTACGTGGCAGAGCACAGATACGCAGTATTTT; clone_size: .; d_call: .; j_call: TRBJ2-3; v_call: TRBV5-1
cdr3_aa: CATSDSGRVTDTQYF; cdr3_nt: TGTGCCACCAGTGACAGCGGGAGGGTAACAGATACGCAGTATTTT; clone_size: large; d_call: TRBD2; j_call: TRBJ2-3; v_call: TRBV24-1
cdr3_aa: CASSQYSDQETQYF; cdr3_nt: TGTGCCAGCAGCCAGTACAGCGATCAAGAGACCCAGTACTTC; clone_size: hyperexpanded; d_call: .; j_call: TRBJ2-5; v_call: TRBV7-6
cdr3_aa: CASSPYGGDTFSYEQYF; cdr3_nt: TGTGCCAGCAGTCCCTATGGGGGGGACACCTTCTCCTACGAGCAGTACTTC; clone_size: few; d_call: .; j_call: TRBJ2-7; v_call: TRBV12-3/TRBV12-4
cdr3_aa: CASSIEGQLSTDTQYF; cdr3_nt: TGTGCCAGTAGTATAGAGGGACAGCTTAGCACAGATACGCAGTATTTT; clone_size: .; d_call: TRBD1; j_call: TRBJ2-3; v_call: TRBV19
cdr3_aa: CASSPYGLAGDYEQYF; cdr3_nt: TGTGCCAGCTCACCATACGGACTAGCGGGAGACTACGAGCAGTACTTC; clone_size: large; d_call: TRBD2; j_call: TRBJ2-7; v_call: TRBV18
cdr3_aa: CASSPPERVSYEQYF; cdr3_nt: TGTGCCAGCTCACCCCCGGAGCGGGTCTCCTACGAGCAGTACTTC; clone_size: hyperexpanded; d_call: .; j_call: TRBJ2-7; v_call: TRBV18
cdr3_aa: CASSQGQGAQETQYF; cdr3_nt: TGTGCCAGCAGCCAGGGGCAGGGGGCACAAGAGACCCAGTACTTC; clone_size: .; d_call: TRBD1; j_call: TRBJ2-5; v_call: TRBV7-3
cdr3_aa: CSVRDPWPRDTIYF; cdr3_nt: TGCAGCGTGCGAGATCCGTGGCCCCGAGACACCATATATTTT; clone_size: large; d_call: .; j_call: TRBJ1-3; v_call: TRBV29-1
cdr3_aa: CASFPTTEAWAGELFF; cdr3_nt: TGCGCCAGCTTCCCTACGACAGAAGCTTGGGCCGGGGAGCTGTTTTTT; clone_size: few; d_call: .; j_call: TRBJ2-2; v_call: TRBV5-1
cdr3_aa: CASSFGDSGSGTQYF; cdr3_nt: TGTGCCAGCAGCTTCGGCGATAGCGGGAGTGGGACCCAGTACTTC; clone_size: .; d_call: TRBD2; j_call: TRBJ2-5; v_call: TRBV11-2
cdr3_aa: CASSLEGQDSKFF; cdr3_nt: TGTGCCAGCAGCTTAGAAGGCCAGGACAGTAAGTTCTTC; clone_size: .; d_call: .; j_call: TRBJ2-1; v_call: TRBV7-9
cdr3_aa: CASSRRGSGRYEQYF; cdr3_nt: TGTGCCAGCAGCCGCCGGGGTAGCGGGAGGTACGAGCAGTACTTC; clone_size: .; d_call: TRBD2; j_call: TRBJ2-7; v_call: TRBV5-4
cdr3_aa: CASSQVKDNTEAFF; cdr3_nt: TGCGCCAGCAGCCAAGTAAAGGATAACACTGAAGCTTTCTTT; clone_size: large; d_call: .; j_call: TRBJ1-1; v_call: TRBV4-1
cdr3_aa: CASRKTGASYEQYF; cdr3_nt: TGTGCCAGCCGGAAGACAGGGGCATCCTACGAGCAGTACTTC; clone_size: large; d_call: TRBD1; j_call: TRBJ2-7; v_call: TRBV3-1
cdr3_aa: CSARDRTGLAKNIQYF; cdr3_nt: TGCAGTGCTAGAGATCGGACAGGACTAGCCAAAAACATTCAGTACTTC; clone_size: large; d_call: TRBD1; j_call: TRBJ2-4; v_call: TRBV20-1
cdr3_aa: CASSQSVHSPYEQYF; cdr3_nt: TGCGCCAGCAGCCAATCGGTACATTCCCCCTACGAGCAGTACTTC; clone_size: few; d_call: .; j_call: TRBJ2-7; v_call: TRBV4-1